This passage covers 5 T cell receptor beta chains from one sample sequenced in a study of T cell repertoires in cytomegalovirus infection. TCRdb itself ran the reads through MiXCR, one entry per CDR3 protein. The table shows some 680,000 distinct CDR3 sequences, with roughly a third occurring only once. Specimen: PBMCs. These receptors were taken from a human donor in good health (CMV status not recorded). Some clones in this sample may be carry-over from other donors' samples.

The chain employs TRBV3-1 and TRBJ2-1, with TRBD2 matching 10 bases. J lost 3 bases, V lost 4 bases, and 9 bases had no gene match. Germline CDR1 reads LGHDT; CDR2 reads YNNKEL (reference sequence). This CDR3 region has 17 residues. The CDR3 nucleotides read TGTGCCAGCAGCCCTAGCGGGAGCTCCCTCCTCTACAATGAGCAGTTCTTC. This sequence encodes CASSPSGSSLLYNEQFF.

This clonotype has only a few counts. This chain uses TRBV4-1 with TRBJ1-1, with TRBD1 matching over 10 bases. CDR3 length equals 15 residues. Germline V gene sequence: CDR1 MGHRA, CDR2 YSYEKL. V shed 0 bases, J shed 7 bases, and the junction held 5 bases outside the gene matches. The CDR3 is CASSQEGTGDIEAFF. DNA for the CDR3: TGCGCCAGCAGCCAAGAGGGGACAGGGGACATTGAAGCTTTCTTT.

This chain links TRBV28 with TRBJ1-6; TRBD1 matches 10 bases. CDR1 and CDR2 (germline): MDHEN, SYDVKM. V lost 2 bases to trimming and J lost 7 bases; unmatched junction nucleotides: 5. The CDR3 totals 16 residues. The CDR3: CASSLEGQGWNSPLHF. The CDR3 region has the DNA TGTGCCAGCAGTTTAGAGGGACAGGGGTGGAATTCACCCCTCCACTTT.

The chain recombines TRBV7-9 with TRBJ2-2, with unresolved D. The V end lost 2 bases, the J end lost 0 bases, and 7 bases lay between the germline ends. CDR1 SEHNR and CDR2 FQNEAQ come from the germline V gene (reference sequence). The CDR3 runs to 15 residues. The CDR3 nucleotides read TGTGCCAGCAGCTTACACCTAACGAACACCGGGGAGCTGTTTTTT. Protein: CASSLHLTNTGELFF. Drawing the rest from reference TRBV7-9 and TRBJ2-2, the complete variable domain is DTGVSQNPRHKITKRGQNVTFRCDPISEHNRLYWYRQTLGQGPEFLTYFQNEAQLEKSRLLSDRFSAERPKGSFSTLEIQRTEQGDSAMYLCASSLHLTNTGELFFGEGSRLTVL.

The table lists this clonotype with a few counts. The rearrangement joins TRBV5-6 to TRBJ1-2; perhaps TRBD1 as D (5 bases). Germline CDR1 reads SGHDT; CDR2 reads YYEEEE. The CDR3 loop spans 13 amino acids. Trimming left V 2 bases short and J 7 bases short, with 12 bases between. CDR3 protein: CASSLWGTLGYTF. In nucleotides, the CDR3 is TGTGCCAGCAGCTTATGGGGGACTCTTGGCTACACCTTC.